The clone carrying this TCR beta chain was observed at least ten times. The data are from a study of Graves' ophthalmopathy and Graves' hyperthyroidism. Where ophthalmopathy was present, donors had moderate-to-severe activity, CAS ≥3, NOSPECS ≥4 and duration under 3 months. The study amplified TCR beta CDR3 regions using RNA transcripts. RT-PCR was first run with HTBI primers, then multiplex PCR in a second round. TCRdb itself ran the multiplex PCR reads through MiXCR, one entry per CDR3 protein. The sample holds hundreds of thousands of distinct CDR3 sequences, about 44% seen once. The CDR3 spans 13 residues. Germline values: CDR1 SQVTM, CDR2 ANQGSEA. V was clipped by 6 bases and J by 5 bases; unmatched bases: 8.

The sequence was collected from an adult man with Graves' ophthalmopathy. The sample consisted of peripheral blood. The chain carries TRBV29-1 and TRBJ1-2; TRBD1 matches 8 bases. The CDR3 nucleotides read TGCAGCGTCGAGACAGGGGTGGAGTATGGCTACACCTTC. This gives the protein CSVETGVEYGYTF.